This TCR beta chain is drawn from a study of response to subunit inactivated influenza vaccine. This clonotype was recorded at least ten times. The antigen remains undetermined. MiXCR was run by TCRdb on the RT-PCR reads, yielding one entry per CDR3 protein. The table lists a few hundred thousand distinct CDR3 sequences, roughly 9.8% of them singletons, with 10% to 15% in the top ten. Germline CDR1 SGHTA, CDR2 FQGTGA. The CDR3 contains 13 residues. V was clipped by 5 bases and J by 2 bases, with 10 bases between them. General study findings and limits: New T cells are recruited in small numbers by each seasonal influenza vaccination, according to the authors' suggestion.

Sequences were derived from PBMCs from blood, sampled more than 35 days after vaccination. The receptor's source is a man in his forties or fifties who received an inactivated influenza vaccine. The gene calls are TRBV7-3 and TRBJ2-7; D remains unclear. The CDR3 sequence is CASSPTRTYEQYF. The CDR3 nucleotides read TGTGCCAGCAGCCCCACCAGGACCTACGAGCAGTACTTC.